This T cell receptor (beta chain) was sequenced for a study of vaccination and CD4 T cells after COVID-19. Germline loops: CDR1 KGHDR, CDR2 SFDVKD. V gave up 10 bases and J gave up 8 bases, with 16 bases separating them. CDR3 length: 12 residues. About this clonotype: Its antigen is still unknown.

Treatment here: roughly 10-day PBMC culture with coronavirus spike peptide pools or control peptides (ViraFEST assay). TCR sequencing followed the expansion of antigen-specific T cells with peptide pools in ViraFEST. Healthy vaccine recipients tested negative for nucleocapsid antibodies before and after vaccination, so had no prior SARS-CoV-2 infection. Cultured CD4+ T cells had their DNA profiled by the Oncomine TCR Beta short-read assay. TCRdb fed the PCR reads into MiXCR, producing one record per CDR3 protein. In the table there are approximately 20,000 distinct CDR3 sequences, under 80% of which are singletons.

The chain links TRBV24-1 to TRBJ1-2; tentatively, D is TRBD1 (5 bases). The origin of this receptor is a human donor who received a COVID-19 vaccine. The input for sequencing was CD4+ T cells from blood, cultured in vitro, taken before SARS-CoV-2 vaccination. As DNA, the CDR3 is TGTGCCACTTGGGACCTCCCGGGGGGCTACACCTTC. This codes for CATWDLPGGYTF.